This record looks at one T cell receptor beta chain sequence and its context. The antigen is not known. These data come from a study of cytomegalovirus exposure and HLA in healthy donors. Whole-study findings and limits: Later, TCR association rates were found to vary by HLA locus, highest for DRB1 and lowest for HLA-C.

The study ran its PCR with 60 Vbeta and 13 Jbeta primers. Generated by immunoSEQ multiplex PCR, the TCRdb table keeps only in-frame clones and is missing some. Here the sample spans over 110,000 clones, approximately 78% being singletons. The CDR3 is made up of 15 amino acids. Per germline, CDR1 MNHNS and CDR2 SASEGT. Trimming took 2 bases from V and 1 from J, leaving 10 bases between them. This sequence joins TRBV6-1 and TRBJ2-3; D might be TRBD2 (6 bases). Sequencing input: PBMCs. The receptor comes from a woman between 40 and 50 years old in good health and CMV-seropositive. Written as DNA, the CDR3 is TGTGCCAGCAGTGAACGGAGGGGTCGCACAGATACGCAGTATTTT. Residues: CASSERRGRTDTQYF.